This record looks at one T cell receptor (beta chain) sequence and its context. Its antigen is not identified. None of the donors, who were healthy HIV-negative adults, had recently had acute infections or vaccinations. The repertoire was sequenced with immunoSEQ multiplex PCR; TCRdb's copy has only in-frame clones and lacks some. The top ten hold more than 0.35% of the sample, which has 2 million to 2.5 million clones, 93% seen once. This CDR3 comprises 16 residues. V lost 1 base, J lost 5 bases, and 15 bases lay in between. CDR1 SEHNR and CDR2 FQNEAQ come from the germline V gene (reference sequence). This entry comes from a study of shared clonotypes between healthy human individuals. Background on the study: For every donor, three CD4 naive, three CD4 memory, two CD8 naive and one CD8 memory plates were used. Study observations and caveats: Large depth notwithstanding, sorted-subset sequencing proved incomplete by rarefaction. For naive CD4 cells, 4.5% to 6.5% of clonotypes were shared across a handful of donors.

The specimen was naive CD4+ T cells from PBMCs. Indicated subset: CD45RA+ positively selected. The rearrangement uses TRBV7-9 and TRBJ1-5; no clear D. This sequence was found in a man between 18 and 35 years old in good health. Some clones in this sample may be carry-over from other donors' samples. The CDR3 is CASSLDGGGVHQPQHF. The CDR3 nucleotides read TGTGCCAGCAGCTTAGATGGAGGCGGAGTCCATCAGCCCCAGCATTTT.